Below, 16 T cell receptor beta chains from the same sample are listed, as sequenced in a study of radiotherapy plus CTLA-4 blockade in lung cancer. The method was immunoSEQ multiplex PCR; TCRdb's version includes in-frame clones alone and lacks a portion of them. Seen here are roughly 120,000 clones, 70% to 85% observed once, and the top ten hold roughly 3.3%. Material: peripheral blood, obtained from a patient treated with radiotherapy plus ipilimumab. These TCRs come from a human donor with non-small cell lung cancer that progressed on radiotherapy plus ipilimumab. Some clones in this sample may be carry-over from other donors' samples.

The V and J genes are TRBV7-8 and TRBJ2-3; 12 bases are a match to TRBD2. The CDR3 loop spans 17 amino acids. The V and J ends lost 5 bases and 5 bases, in that order; junction bases with no gene match: 11. Germline V gene data show CDR1 as SGHVS and CDR2 as FQNEAQ. Here the CDR3 reads CASSGRLAGAQVDTQYF. CDR3 sequence (DNA): TGTGCCAGCAGCGGCCGACTAGCGGGGGCGCAGGTAGATACGCAGTATTTT.

The rearrangement joins TRBV5-1 to TRBJ1-1; the match to TRBD1 covers 12 bases. The CDR3 loop spans 18 amino acids. Trimming removed 0 bases from V and 5 bases from J; junction bases left unmatched: 11. Germline CDR1 reads SGHRS; CDR2 reads YFSETQ. The CDR3 loop is CASSLAGVRDRGHTEAFF. As DNA, the CDR3 is TGCGCCAGCAGCTTGGCCGGGGTGAGGGACAGGGGGCATACTGAAGCTTTCTTT.

The chain carries TRBV28 and TRBJ2-1; D may be TRBD1 (6 bases). Trimming pared 7 bases from V and 3 bases from J, leaving 7 bases between. This CDR3 comprises 12 residues. Germline lookup yields CDR1 MDHEN and CDR2 SYDVKM. The DNA for the CDR3 is TGTGCCAGCACGGGACACTACAATGAGCAGTTCTTC. Translation gives CASTGHYNEQFF.

This sequence joins TRBV5-1 and TRBJ2-1, with D uncertain. The length of the CDR3 is 15 residues. V lost 6 bases to trimming and J lost 0 bases, with 13 bases between them. Germline lookup yields CDR1 SGHRS and CDR2 YFSETQ. The CDR3 sequence: CASKESAVSYNEQFF. The CDR3 coding sequence is TGCGCCAGCAAGGAGTCTGCGGTCTCCTACAATGAGCAGTTCTTC.

The chain couples TRBV25-1 to TRBJ1-1; a weak D match, TRBD1 (6 bases). V lost 5 bases and J 1 base, leaving 11 bases between the germline ends. The CDR3 covers 14 residues. Germline V CDR1 and CDR2: MGHDK, SYGVNS. The CDR3 loop reads CASSYTTGNTEAFF. The CDR3 DNA sequence: TGTGCCAGCAGTTATACGACAGGGAACACTGAAGCTTTCTTT.

V and J are TRBV18 and TRBJ1-3; D might be TRBD1 (5 bases). V lost 4 bases and J lost 0, with 13 bases in between. CDR3 length: 16 residues. CDR1 KGHSH and CDR2 LQKENI come from the germline V gene. CDR3 sequence reads: CASSRQTGGSGNTIYF. CDR3 DNA: TGTGCCAGCTCACGGCAAACCGGGGGCTCTGGAAACACCATATATTTT.

The DNA for the CDR3 is TGTGCCAGCAGCACTCGGGACAGGGGAGGGGGGGCCTACGAGCAGTACTTC. Translated: CASSTRDRGGGAYEQYF. V and J are TRBV2 and TRBJ2-7, with TRBD1 identical over 10 bases. The CDR3 runs to 17 residues. J gave up 2 bases and V 6 bases, and 13 bases lay outside the gene matches. Germline lookup yields CDR1 SNHLY and CDR2 FYNNEI. Based on the CDR3 plus reference TRBV2 and TRBJ2-7, the full variable domain is EPEVTQTPSHQVTQMGQEVILRCVPISNHLYFYWYRQILGQKVEFLVSFYNNEISEKSEIFDDQFSVERPDGSNFTLKIRSTKLEDSAMYFCASSTRDRGGGAYEQYFGPGTRLTVT.

The J gene is TRBJ1-4, the V gene TRBV4-3; D might be TRBD1 (5 bases). This CDR3 comprises 16 residues. The V end was cut by 5 bases, the J end by 3 bases, with 16 bases between. Per germline, CDR1 LGHNA and CDR2 YSLEER. CDR3 region: CASSLNPGGANEKLFF. CDR3 nucleotides: TGCGCCAGCAGCTTGAACCCGGGGGGGGCTAATGAAAAACTGTTTTTT.

V gene TRBV30 combines with J gene TRBJ2-7; D unclear. Judging by the DNA end, TRBJ2-5 fits better; the J call may be wrong. Germline V gene lookup returns CDR1 GTSNPN and CDR2 SVGIG (reference sequence). This CDR3 has 12 amino acids. CDR3: CAWKVRPETQYF. The CDR3 DNA sequence: TGTGCCTGGAAGGTTAGGCCAGAGACCCAGTACTTC.

This chain connects TRBV6-1 to TRBJ1-5, with 9 bases matching TRBD1. With 5 bases clipped from V and 0 bases from J, the junction kept 2 bases outside the gene matches. Per the germline V gene, CDR1 is MNHNS and CDR2 is SASEGT. The CDR3 spans 15 residues. In nucleotides, the CDR3 is TGTGCCAGCAGTTCACAGGGGGCTAGCAATCAGCCCCAGCATTTT. Protein sequence: CASSSQGASNQPQHF.

V is TRBV9 and J is TRBJ2-2; 12 nucleotides line up with TRBD2. V was pared by 2 bases and J by 6 bases, with 26 bases of the junction left unmatched. This CDR3 contains 23 residues. Germline V gene data show CDR1 as SGDLS and CDR2 as YYNGEE. The CDR3 DNA follows: TGTGCCAGCAGCGTCTTACCGAAACTAAGACTAGCGGGGGTTCCAATTGGTGCCGGGGAGCTGTTTTTT. It yields the protein CASSVLPKLRLAGVPIGAGELFF.

The chain joins TRBV5-1 to TRBJ2-3; 8 nucleotides line up with TRBD2. V shed 4 bases and J 8 bases; nucleotides not matched to a gene: 3. From germline, CDR1 is SGHRS and CDR2 YFSETQ. The CDR3 extends over 12 amino acids. CDR3 sequence (DNA): TGCGCCAGCAGCGCCGGGACTAGTACGCAGTATTTT. Its protein is CASSAGTSTQYF.

In its sample, this clone was seen once. The gene calls are TRBV6-1 and TRBJ1-1; maybe TRBD1 (5 bases). Germline-derived CDR1 and CDR2 are MNHNS and SASEGT. CDR3 length: 14 amino acids. The V gene lost 2 bases and the J gene lost 3 bases, with 10 bases spanning the gap. CDR3: CASSERGRDTEAFF. The CDR3 DNA follows: TGTGCCAGCAGTGAACGGGGGAGGGACACTGAAGCTTTCTTT.

The V call is TRBV28, the J call TRBJ1-2; 7 bases line up with TRBD1. V was pared by 6 bases and J by 8 bases, with 18 bases of the junction left unmatched. The V gene's germline CDR1 is MDHEN and CDR2 SYDVKM. The CDR3 has 16 amino acids. The CDR3 DNA is TGTGCCAGCAGAAGCGCTCTTAGGGGGCTGTCGGTAGGCTACACCTTC. Protein: CASRSALRGLSVGYTF.

DNA for the CDR3: TGCGCCAGCAGCCAACGCGGCCCGGGACAGGGTTTGGAGACCCAGTACTTC. Encoded protein: CASSQRGPGQGLETQYF. The rearrangement links TRBV4-1 to TRBJ2-5, with 9 bases fitting TRBD1. This CDR3 comprises 17 residues. Germline CDR1 and CDR2: MGHRA and YSYEKL. J gave up 5 bases and V 2 bases, and 12 bases lay outside the gene matches.

The rearrangement links TRBV2 to TRBJ2-3; D gene unclear. This CDR3 spans 13 amino acids. The ends were cut back, 8 bases at V and 8 bases at J, with 17 bases in the middle. Germline loops: CDR1 SNHLY, CDR2 FYNNEI. CDR3 amino acids: CASPREDNPTQYF. The CDR3 coding sequence is TGTGCCAGCCCTAGAGAGGATAACCCTACGCAGTATTTT.